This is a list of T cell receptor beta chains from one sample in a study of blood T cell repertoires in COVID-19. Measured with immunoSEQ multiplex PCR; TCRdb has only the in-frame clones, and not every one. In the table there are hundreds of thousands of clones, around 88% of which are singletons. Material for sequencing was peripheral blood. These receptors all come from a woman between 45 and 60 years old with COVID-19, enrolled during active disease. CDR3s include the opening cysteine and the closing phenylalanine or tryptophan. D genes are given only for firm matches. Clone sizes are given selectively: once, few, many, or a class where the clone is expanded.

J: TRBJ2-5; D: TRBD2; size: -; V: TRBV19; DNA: TGTGCCAGTAGTCTACGACTAGCGGGGCCCCAAGAGACCCAGTACTTC; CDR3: CASSLRLAGPQETQYF
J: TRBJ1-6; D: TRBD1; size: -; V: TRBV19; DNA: TGTGCCAGTAGTATAGTGGGACAGGGGAATTCACCCCTCCACTTT; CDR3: CASSIVGQGNSPLHF
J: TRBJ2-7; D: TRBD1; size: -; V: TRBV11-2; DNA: TGTGCCAGCAGCCTAGGGGGCGATTGGTCCGGCGAGCAGTACTTC; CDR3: CASSLGGDWSGEQYF
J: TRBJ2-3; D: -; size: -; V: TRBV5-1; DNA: TGCGCCAGCAGCTTCCGTCCCGGGGGGCGAGACACAGATACGCAGTATTTT; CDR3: CASSFRPGGRDTDTQYF
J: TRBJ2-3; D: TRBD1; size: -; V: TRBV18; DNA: TGTGCCAGCTCACTACAGACAGGGGCGCAGTATTTT; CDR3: CASSLQTGAQYF
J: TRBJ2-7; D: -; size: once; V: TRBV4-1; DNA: TGCGCCAGCAGCCAATCCCCCGGGATCTACGAGCAGTACTTC; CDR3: CASSQSPGIYEQYF
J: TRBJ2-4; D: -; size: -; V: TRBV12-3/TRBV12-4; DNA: TGTGCCAGCAGTTTCGGTCCCATTCAGTACTTC; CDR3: CASSFGPIQYF
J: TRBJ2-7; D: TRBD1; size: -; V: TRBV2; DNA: TGTGCCAGCAGTACTGGACAGGCCTCCTCCTACGAGCAGTACTTC; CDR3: CASSTGQASSYEQYF
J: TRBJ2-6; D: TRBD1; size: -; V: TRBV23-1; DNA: TGCGCCAGCAGCCGGGTGACAGGGGGCGAGGGGGCCAACGTCCTGACTTTC; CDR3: CASSRVTGGEGANVLTF
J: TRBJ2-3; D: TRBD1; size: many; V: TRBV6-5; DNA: TGTGCCAGCCGGACAGGGAGCACAGATACGCAGTATTTT; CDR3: CASRTGSTDTQYF
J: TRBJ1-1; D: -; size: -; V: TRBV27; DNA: TGTGCCAGCAGTCCCTGGACAAACACTGAAGCTTTCTTT; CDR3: CASSPWTNTEAFF
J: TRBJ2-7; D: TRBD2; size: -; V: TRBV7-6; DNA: TGTGCCAGCAGCTTACTTGCGGGGGGGCGGGACGAGCAGTACTTC; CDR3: CASSLLAGGRDEQYF
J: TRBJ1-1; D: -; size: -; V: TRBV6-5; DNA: TGTGCCAGCAGCGCCAGGGGGAACACTGAAGCTTTCTTT; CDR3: CASSARGNTEAFF
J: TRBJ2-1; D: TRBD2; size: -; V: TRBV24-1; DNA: TGTGCCACCAGTTCCGGAACTAGCGGGGTATACAATGAGCAGTTCTTC; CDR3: CATSSGTSGVYNEQFF
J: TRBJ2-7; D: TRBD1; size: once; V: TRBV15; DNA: TGTGCCACCAGCTTTGGGACAGGTACCTACGAGCAGTACTTC; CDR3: CATSFGTGTYEQYF
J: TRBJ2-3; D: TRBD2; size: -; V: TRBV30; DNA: TGTGCCTGGTCTGCGGGGGGGCCAGATACGCAGTATTTT; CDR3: CAWSAGGPDTQYF
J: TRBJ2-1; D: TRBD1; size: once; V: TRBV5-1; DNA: TGCGCCAGCAGCTTTAAGAGGGACAGGGGTCAGGGTGAGCAGTTCTTC; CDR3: CASSFKRDRGQGEQFF
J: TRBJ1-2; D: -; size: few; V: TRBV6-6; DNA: TGTGCCAGCAGTTACTCGAGACACCGCTCTAACTATGGCTACACCTTC; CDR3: CASSYSRHRSNYGYTF
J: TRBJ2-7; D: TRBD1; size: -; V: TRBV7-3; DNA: TGTGCCAGCAGCCCTGGACAGGGGACCCGCTACGAGCAGTACTTC; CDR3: CASSPGQGTRYEQYF
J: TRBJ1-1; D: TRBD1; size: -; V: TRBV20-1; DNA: TGCAGTGCTAGTGCCGGGACAGGGGCGAACACTGAAGCTTTCTTT; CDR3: CSASAGTGANTEAFF
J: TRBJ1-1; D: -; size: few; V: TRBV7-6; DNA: TGTGCCAGCAGCCGCACTGACAGGAAAGCTTTCTTT; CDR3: CASSRTDRKAFF
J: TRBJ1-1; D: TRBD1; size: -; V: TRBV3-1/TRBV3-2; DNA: TGTGCCAGCAGCCACTGGACAGGGGAAACTGAAGCTTTCTTT; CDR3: CASSHWTGETEAFF
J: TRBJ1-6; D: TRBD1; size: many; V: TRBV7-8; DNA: TGTGCCAGCAGCCACCTAGGGGGACAGGGCCGAAATTCACCCCTCCACTTT; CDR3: CASSHLGGQGRNSPLHF
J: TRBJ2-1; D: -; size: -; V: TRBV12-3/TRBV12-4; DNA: TGTGCCAGCAGTTCCCACTCGGACAGTGGGCAGTTCTTC; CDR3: CASSSHSDSGQFF
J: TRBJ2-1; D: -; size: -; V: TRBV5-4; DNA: TGTGCCAGCAGCCCCGGAGGGCTCCGGGCGTCCTACAATGAGCAGTTCTTC; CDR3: CASSPGGLRASYNEQFF
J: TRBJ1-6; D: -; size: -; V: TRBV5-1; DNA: TGCGCCAGCAGCCGGGGGCAGGGAGGGTCACCCCTCCACTTT; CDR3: CASSRGQGGSPLHF
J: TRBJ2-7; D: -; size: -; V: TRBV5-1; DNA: TGCGCCAGCAGCCCACTAGGGTGGGACGAGCAGTACTTC; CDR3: CASSPLGWDEQYF
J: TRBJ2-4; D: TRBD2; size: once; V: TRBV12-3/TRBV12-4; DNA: TGTGCCAGCAGTTCGGGGGGAGGCATTCAGTACTTC; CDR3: CASSSGGGIQYF
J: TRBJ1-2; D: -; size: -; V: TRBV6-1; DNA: TGTGCCAGCAGTGAAGTGCGGGGGTATGGCTACACCTTC; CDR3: CASSEVRGYGYTF
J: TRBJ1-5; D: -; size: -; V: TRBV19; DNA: TGTGCCAGTAGTCCACCGGGGAGATATCAGCCCCAGCATTTT; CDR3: CASSPPGRYQPQHF
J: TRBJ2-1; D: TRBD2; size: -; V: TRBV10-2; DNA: TGCGCCAGCAGTGCTTTTAGCGGGGGGGCGGGTGAGCAGTTCTTC; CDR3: CASSAFSGGAGEQFF
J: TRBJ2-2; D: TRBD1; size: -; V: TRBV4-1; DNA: TGCGCCAGCAGCCAAGGACAGGGGAGGACCGGGGAGCTGTTTTTT; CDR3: CASSQGQGRTGELFF
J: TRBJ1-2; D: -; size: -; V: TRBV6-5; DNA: TGTGCCAGCAGCCCAGATCATTACAGGGCCACCTTC; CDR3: CASSPDHYRATF
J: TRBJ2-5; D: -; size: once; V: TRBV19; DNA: TGTGCCAGTAGTATAGATGTGGCTAGCGGAGGGGGTTTCCAAGAGACCCAGTACTTC; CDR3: CASSIDVASGGGFQETQYF
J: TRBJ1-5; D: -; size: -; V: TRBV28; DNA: TGTGCCAGCACCCTACAGGGTGGCAATCAGCCCCAGCATTTT; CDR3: CASTLQGGNQPQHF
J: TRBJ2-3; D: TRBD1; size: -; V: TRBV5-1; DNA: TGCGCCAGCTCGTCGACTGATTCGGACAGGGCGGCCTCAGATACGCAGTATTTT; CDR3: CASSSTDSDRAASDTQYF
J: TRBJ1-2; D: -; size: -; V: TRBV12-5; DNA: TGTGCTAGTGGGTACCCGGGTCTAAAAAAAGGAGGCTATGGCTACACCTTC; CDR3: CASGYPGLKKGGYGYTF
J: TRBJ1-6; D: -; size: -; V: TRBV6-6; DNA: TGTGCCAGCAGCATCGGACAGACCCATTCACCCCTCCACTTT; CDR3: CASSIGQTHSPLHF
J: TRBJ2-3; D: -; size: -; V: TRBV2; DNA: TGTGCCAGCAGTGTTTTCCGAGCGGATACGCAGTATTTT; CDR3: CASSVFRADTQYF
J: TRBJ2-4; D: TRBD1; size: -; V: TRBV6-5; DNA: TGTGCCAGCACTCAAAAGGGGACAGGTGAGGACATTCAGTACTTC; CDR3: CASTQKGTGEDIQYF
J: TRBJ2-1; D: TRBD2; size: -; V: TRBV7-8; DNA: TGTGCCAGCAGCTTAGTGATAGCGGGGAGGAATGAGCAGTTCTTC; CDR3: CASSLVIAGRNEQFF
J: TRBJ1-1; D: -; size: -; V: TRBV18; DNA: TGTGCCAGCTCACCAAGATCCAGGCCCAACACTGAAGCTTTCTTT; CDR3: CASSPRSRPNTEAFF
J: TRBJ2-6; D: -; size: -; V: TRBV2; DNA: TGTGCCAGCCAAGACAGCTCTGGGGCCAACGTCCTGACTTTC; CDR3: CASQDSSGANVLTF
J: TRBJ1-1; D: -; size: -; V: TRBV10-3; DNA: TGTGCCATCAGTGATGAACAGAACACTGAAGCTTTCTTT; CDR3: CAISDEQNTEAFF
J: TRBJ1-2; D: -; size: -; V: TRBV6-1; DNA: TGTGCCAGCAGTGAACTCCGGGGGGGCTACACCTTC; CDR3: CASSELRGGYTF
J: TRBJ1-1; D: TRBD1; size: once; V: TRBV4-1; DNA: TGCGCCAGCAGCCAAGGCATCGACAGGGTAACCACTGAAGCTTTCTTT; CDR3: CASSQGIDRVTTEAFF
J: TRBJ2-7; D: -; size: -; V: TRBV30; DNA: TGTGCCTGGAGTTCTAGCGTTTTCGACGAGCAGTACTTC; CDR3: CAWSSSVFDEQYF
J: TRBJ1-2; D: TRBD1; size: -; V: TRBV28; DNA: TGTGCCAGCAGTAGGGACAGGGGGGACGGCTACACCTTC; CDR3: CASSRDRGDGYTF
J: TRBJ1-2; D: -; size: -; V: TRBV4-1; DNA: TGCGCCAGCAGCCAAGCACAGGGAATCTATGGCTACACCTTC; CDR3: CASSQAQGIYGYTF
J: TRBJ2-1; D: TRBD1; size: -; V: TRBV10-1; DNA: TGCGCCAGCAGCGACGACAGGGGGGCCTCGAATGAGCAGTTCTTC; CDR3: CASSDDRGASNEQFF
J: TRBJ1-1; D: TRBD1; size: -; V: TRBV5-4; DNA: TGTGCCAGCAGCCGTCAGACAGGGCAGGACGAAGCTTTCTTT; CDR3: CASSRQTGQDEAFF
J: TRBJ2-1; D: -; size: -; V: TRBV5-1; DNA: TGCGCCAGCAGCCCGGACATCTACAATGAGCAGTTCTTC; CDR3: CASSPDIYNEQFF
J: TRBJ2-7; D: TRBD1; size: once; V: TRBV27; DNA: TGTGCCAGCAGTAACCTCCGACAGGGGTGGGACTACGAGCAGTACTTC; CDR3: CASSNLRQGWDYEQYF
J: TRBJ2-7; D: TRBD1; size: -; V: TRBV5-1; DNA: TGCGCCAGCAACCCGGGACAGGGATACGAGCAGTACTTC; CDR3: CASNPGQGYEQYF
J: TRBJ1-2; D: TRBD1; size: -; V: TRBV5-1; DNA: TGCGCCAGCAGCCGAGACCCGGGACAGGGCTTTAACTATGGCTACACCTTC; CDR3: CASSRDPGQGFNYGYTF
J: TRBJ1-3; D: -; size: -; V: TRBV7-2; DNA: TGTGCCAGCAGCTCCCATACAGGGCTCAACACCATATATTTT; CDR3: CASSSHTGLNTIYF
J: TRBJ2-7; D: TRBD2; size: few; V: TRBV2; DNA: TGTGCCAGCAGTTCCGGGACTAGCGGGGGGCTCCTCTACGAGCAGTACTTC; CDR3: CASSSGTSGGLLYEQYF
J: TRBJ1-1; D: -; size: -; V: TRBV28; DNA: TGTGCCAGCACCTTGGAGACTGAAGCTTTCTTT; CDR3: CASTLETEAFF
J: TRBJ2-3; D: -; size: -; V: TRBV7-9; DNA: TGTGCCAGCAGCTCAGACGGCAGGAGCACAGATACGCAGTATTTT; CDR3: CASSSDGRSTDTQYF